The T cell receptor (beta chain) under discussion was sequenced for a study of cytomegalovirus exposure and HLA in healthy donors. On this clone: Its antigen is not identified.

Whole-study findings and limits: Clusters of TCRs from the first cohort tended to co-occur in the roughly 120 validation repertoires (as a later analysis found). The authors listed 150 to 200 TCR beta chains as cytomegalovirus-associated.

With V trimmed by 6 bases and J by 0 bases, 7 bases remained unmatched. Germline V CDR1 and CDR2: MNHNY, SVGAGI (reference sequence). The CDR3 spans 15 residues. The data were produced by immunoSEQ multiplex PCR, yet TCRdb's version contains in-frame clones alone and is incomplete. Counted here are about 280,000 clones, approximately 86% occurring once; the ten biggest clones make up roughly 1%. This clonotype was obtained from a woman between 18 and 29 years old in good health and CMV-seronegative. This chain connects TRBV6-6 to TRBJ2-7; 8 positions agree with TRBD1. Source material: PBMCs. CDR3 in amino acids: CASRQQGVSSYEQYF. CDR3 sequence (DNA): TGTGCCAGCAGACAACAGGGGGTGAGCTCCTACGAGCAGTACTTC.